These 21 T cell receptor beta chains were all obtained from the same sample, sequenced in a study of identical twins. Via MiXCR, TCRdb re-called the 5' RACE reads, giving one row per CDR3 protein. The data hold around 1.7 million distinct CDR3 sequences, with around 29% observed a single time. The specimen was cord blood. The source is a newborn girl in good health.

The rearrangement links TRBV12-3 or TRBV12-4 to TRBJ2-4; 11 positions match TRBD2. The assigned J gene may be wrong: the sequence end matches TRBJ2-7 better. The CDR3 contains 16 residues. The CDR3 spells CASSLRGTSGRHEQYF. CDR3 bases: TGTGCCAGCAGTTTAAGGGGGACTAGCGGAAGGCACGAGCAGTACTTC.

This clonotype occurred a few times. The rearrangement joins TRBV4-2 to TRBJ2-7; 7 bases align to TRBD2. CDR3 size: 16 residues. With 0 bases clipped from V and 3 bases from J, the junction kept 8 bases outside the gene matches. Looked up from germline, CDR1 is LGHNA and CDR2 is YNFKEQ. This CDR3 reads CASSQDPASGRYEQYF. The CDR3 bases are TGTGCCAGCAGCCAAGATCCGGCTAGCGGACGCTACGAGCAGTACTTC.

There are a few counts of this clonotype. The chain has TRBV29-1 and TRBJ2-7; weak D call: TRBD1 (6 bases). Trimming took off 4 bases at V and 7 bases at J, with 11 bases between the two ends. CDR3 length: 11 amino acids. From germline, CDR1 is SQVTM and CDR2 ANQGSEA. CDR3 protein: CSVGGLWEQYF. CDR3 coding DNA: TGCAGCGTTGGGGGGCTCTGGGAGCAGTACTTC.

For the CDR3, the DNA is TGTGCCAGCAGCTCATCATTTGGATTATCGACTAGCGGGAAACCATACTCCTACGAGCAGTTCTTC. Translated, it gives CASSSSFGLSTSGKPYSYEQFF. The chain links TRBV12-1 to TRBJ2-1; TRBD2 is taken as the D call from the table, unchecked against the DNA. TRBV12-1 is a pseudogene. The length of the CDR3 is 22 residues.

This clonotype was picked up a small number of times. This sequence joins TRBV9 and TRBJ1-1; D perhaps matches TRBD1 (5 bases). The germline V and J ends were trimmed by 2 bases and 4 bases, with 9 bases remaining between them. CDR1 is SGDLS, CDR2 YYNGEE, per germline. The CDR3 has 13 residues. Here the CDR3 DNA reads TGTGCCAGCAGCGTTTTCGGGGGCACTGAAGCTTTCTTT. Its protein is CASSVFGGTEAFF.

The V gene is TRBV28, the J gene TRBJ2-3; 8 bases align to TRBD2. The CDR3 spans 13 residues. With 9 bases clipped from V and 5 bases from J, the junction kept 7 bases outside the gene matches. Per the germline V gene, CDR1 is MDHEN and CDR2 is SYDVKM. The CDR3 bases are TGTGCCAGTGGAGCGGGAGTAGTAGATACGCAGTATTTT. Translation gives CASGAGVVDTQYF.

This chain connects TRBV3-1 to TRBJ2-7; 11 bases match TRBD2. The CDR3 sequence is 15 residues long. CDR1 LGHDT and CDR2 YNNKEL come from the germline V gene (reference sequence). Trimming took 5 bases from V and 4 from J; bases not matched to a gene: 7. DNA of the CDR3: TGTGCCAGCAGCTGGGGGACTAGCGGAATTTACGAGCAGTACTTC. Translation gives CASSWGTSGIYEQYF.

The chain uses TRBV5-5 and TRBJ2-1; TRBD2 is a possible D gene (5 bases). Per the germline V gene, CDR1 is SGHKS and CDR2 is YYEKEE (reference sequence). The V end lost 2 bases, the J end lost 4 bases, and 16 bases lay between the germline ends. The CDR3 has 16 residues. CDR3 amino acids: CASSFWLTRRYNEQFF. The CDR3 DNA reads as TGTGCCAGCAGCTTCTGGTTAACGAGGAGGTACAATGAGCAGTTCTTC.

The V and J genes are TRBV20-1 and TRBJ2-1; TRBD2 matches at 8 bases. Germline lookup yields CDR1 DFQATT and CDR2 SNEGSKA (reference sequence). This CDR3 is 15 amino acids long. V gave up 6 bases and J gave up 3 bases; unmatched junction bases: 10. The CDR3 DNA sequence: TGCAGTGCCGGAAGTCGGCGGGGGGTCTACAATGAGCAGTTCTTC. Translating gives CSAGSRRGVYNEQFF.

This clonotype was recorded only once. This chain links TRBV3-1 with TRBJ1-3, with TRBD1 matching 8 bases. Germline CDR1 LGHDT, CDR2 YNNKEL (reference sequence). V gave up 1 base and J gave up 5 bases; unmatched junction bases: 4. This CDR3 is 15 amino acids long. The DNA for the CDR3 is TGTGCCAGCAGCCAAGGGGACAGGTCGAGAAACACCATATATTTT. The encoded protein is CASSQGDRSRNTIYF. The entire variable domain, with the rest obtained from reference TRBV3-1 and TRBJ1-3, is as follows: DTAVSQTPKYLVTQMGNDKSIKCEQNLGHDTMYWYKQDSKKFLKIMFSYNNKELIINETVPNRFSPKSPDKAHLNLHINSLELGDSAVYFCASSQGDRSRNTIYFGEGSWLTVV.

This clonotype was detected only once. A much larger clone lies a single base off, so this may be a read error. The CDR3 DNA reads as TGTGCCAGCGGCCGGACAGGGGGGGGAACAGATACGCAGTATTTT. It translates to CASGRTGGGTDTQYF. The chain employs TRBV2 and TRBJ2-3, with TRBD1 matching over 10 bases. The ends lost 8 bases at V and 3 bases at J; junction bases unmatched: 8. The CDR3 consists of 15 residues. CDR1 is SNHLY and CDR2 is FYNNEI in the germline V gene.

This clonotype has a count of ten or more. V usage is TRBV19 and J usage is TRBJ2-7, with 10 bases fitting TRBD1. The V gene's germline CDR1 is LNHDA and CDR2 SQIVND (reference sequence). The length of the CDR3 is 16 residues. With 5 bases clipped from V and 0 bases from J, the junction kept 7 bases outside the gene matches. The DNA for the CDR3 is TGTGCCAGTAGTTCCCCGGGACAGGGGAGCTCCTACGAGCAGTACTTC. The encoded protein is CASSSPGQGSSYEQYF. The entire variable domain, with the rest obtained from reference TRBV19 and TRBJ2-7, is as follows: DGGITQSPKYLFRKEGQNVTLSCEQNLNHDAMYWYRQDPGQGLRLIYYSQIVNDFQKGDIAEGYSVSREKKESFPLTVTSAQKNPTAFYLCASSSPGQGSSYEQYFGPGTRLTVT.

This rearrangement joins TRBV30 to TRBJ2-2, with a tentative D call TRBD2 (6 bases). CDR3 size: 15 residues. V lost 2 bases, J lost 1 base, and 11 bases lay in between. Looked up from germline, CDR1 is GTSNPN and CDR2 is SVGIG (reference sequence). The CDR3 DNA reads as TGTGCCTGGAGTAGGAGGGGAGGGAACACCGGGGAGCTGTTTTTT. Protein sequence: CAWSRRGGNTGELFF.

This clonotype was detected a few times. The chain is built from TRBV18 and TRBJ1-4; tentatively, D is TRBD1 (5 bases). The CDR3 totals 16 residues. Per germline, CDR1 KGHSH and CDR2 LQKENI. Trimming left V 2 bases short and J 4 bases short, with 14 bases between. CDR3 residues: CASSPEAGVVNEKLFF. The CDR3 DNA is TGTGCCAGCTCACCAGAAGCGGGGGTTGTTAATGAAAAACTGTTTTTT.

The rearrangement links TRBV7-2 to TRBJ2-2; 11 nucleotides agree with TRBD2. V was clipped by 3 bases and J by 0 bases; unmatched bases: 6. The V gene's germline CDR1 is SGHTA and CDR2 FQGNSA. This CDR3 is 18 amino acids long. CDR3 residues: CASSFLAGGPSNTGELFF. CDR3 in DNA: TGTGCCAGCAGCTTCCTAGCGGGGGGACCTTCGAACACCGGGGAGCTGTTTTTT.

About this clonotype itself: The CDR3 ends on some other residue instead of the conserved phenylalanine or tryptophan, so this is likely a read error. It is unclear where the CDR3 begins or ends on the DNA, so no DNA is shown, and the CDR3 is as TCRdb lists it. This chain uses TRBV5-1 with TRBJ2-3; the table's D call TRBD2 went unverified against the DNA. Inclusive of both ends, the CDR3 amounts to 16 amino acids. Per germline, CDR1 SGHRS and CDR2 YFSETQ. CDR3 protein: CASSFTSGMDTQYFGP.

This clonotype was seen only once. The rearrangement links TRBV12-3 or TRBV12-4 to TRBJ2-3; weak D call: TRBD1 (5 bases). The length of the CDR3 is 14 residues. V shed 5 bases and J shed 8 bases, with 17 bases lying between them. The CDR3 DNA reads TGTGCCAGCAGTCGCCGACAGAACCAAGGTACGCAGTATTTT. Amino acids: CASSRRQNQGTQYF.

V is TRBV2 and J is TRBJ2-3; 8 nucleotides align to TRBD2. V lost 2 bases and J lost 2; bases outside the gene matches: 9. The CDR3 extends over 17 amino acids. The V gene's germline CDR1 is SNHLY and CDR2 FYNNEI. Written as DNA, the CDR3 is TGTGCCAGCAGTGAATTTCCCCGGGGGGGCGACACAGATACGCAGTATTTT. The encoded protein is CASSEFPRGGDTDTQYF.

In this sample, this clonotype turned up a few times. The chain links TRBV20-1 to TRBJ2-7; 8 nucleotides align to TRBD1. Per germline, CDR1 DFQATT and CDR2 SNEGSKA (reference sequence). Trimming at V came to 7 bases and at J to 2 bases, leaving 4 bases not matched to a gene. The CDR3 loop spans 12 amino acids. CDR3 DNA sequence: TGCAGTGGGGACAGGACTACCTACGAGCAGTACTTC. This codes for CSGDRTTYEQYF.

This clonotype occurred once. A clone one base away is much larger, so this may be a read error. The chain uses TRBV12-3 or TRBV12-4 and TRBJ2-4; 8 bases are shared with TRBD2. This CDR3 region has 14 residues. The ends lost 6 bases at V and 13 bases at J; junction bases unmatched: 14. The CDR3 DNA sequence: TGTGCCAGCAGCCCGGGACTAGGGCTCAATGAGCAGTACTTC. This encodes CASSPGLGLNEQYF.

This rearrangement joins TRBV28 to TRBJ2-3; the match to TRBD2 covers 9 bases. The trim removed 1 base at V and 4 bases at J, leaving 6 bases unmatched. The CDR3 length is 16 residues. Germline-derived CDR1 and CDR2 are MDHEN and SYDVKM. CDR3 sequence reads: CASSLSLAGSPDTQYF. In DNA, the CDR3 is TGTGCCAGCAGTTTATCGCTAGCGGGATCCCCAGATACGCAGTATTTT.